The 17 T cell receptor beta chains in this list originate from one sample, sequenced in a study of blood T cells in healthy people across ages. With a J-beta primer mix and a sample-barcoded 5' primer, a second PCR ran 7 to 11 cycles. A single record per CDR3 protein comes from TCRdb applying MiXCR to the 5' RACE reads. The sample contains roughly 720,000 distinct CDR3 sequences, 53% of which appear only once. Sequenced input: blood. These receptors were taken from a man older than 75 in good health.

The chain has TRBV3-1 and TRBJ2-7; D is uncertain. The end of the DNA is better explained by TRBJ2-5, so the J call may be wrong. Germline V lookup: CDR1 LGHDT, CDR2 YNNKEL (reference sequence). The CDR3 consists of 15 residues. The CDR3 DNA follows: TGTGCCAGCAGCCGGTCTACCGGAGTTGGGGAGACCCAGTACTTC. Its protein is CASSRSTGVGETQYF.

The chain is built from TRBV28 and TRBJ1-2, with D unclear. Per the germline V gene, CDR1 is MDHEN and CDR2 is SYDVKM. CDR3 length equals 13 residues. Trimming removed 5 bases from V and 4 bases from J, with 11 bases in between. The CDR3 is CASSLRPSYGYTF. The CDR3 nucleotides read TGTGCCAGCAGTCTGAGACCCAGCTATGGCTACACCTTC.

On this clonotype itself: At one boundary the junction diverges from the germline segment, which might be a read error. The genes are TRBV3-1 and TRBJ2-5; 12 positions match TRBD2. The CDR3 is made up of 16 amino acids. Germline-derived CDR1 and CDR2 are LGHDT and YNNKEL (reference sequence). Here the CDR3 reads CASSLGLAGMQEIQYF. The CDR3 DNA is TGTGCCAGCAGCCTCGGACTAGCGGGAATGCAAGAGATCCAGTACTTC.

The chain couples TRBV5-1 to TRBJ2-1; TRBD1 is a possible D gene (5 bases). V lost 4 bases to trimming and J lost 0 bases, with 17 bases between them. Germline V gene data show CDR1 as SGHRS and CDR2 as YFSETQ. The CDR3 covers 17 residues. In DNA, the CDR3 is TGCGCCAGCAGCGATCGACAGTTACTGAGCTCCTACAATGAGCAGTTCTTC. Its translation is CASSDRQLLSSYNEQFF.

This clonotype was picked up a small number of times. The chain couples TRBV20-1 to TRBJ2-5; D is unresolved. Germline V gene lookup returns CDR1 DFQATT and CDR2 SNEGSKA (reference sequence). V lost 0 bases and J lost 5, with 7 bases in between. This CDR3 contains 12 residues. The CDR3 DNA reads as TGCAGTGCTAGAGATCTGGGGGAGACCCAGTACTTC. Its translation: CSARDLGETQYF.

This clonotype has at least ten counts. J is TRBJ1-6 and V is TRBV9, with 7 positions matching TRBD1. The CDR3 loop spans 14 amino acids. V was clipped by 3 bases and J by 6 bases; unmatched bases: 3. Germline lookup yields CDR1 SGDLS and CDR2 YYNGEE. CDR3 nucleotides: TGTGCCAGCAGCGCGGGACAGATTAATTCACCCCTCCACTTT. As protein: CASSAGQINSPLHF.

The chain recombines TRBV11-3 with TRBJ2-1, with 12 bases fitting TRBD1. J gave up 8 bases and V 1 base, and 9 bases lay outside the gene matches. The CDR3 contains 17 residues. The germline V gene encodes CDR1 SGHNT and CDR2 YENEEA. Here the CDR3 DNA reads TGTGCCAGCAGCTTAGCGGGTCCCGGGACAGGGGGCTATGAGCAGTTCTTC. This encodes CASSLAGPGTGGYEQFF.

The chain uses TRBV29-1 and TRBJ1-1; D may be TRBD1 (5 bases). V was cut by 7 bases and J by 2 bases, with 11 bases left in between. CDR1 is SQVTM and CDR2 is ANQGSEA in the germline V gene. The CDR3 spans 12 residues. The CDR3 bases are TGCAGCGCCGGGGACGGCAACACTGAAGCTTTCTTT. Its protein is CSAGDGNTEAFF.

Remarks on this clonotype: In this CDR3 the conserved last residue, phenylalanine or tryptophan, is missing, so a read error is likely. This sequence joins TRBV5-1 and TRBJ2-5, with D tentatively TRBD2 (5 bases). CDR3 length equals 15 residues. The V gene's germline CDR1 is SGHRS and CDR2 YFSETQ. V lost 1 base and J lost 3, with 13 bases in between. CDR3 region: CASSLLRVKKETQYI. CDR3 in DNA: TGCGCCAGCAGCTTGTTGAGGGTGAAGAAAGAGACCCAGTACATC.

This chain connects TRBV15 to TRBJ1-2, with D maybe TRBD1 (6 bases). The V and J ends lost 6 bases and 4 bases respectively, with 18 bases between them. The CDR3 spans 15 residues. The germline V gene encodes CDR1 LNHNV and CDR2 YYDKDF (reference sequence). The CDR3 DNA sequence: TGTGCCACCAGTTACCCAGAACAGGGAATCTATGGCTACACCTTC. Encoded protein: CATSYPEQGIYGYTF.

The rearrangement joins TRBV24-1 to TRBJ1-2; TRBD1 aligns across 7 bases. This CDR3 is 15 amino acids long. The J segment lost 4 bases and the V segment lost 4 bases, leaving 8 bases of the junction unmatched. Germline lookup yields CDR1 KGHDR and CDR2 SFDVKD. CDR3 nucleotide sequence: TGTGCCACCAGTGAGCGCAACAGGGGAGGCTATGGCTACACCTTC. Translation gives CATSERNRGGYGYTF.

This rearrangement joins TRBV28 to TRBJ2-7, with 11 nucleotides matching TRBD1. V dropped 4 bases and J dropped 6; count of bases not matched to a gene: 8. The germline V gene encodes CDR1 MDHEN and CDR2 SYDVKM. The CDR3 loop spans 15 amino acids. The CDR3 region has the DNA TGTGCCAGCAGTTCATCCGGGACAGGGGGTATCGAGCAGTACTTC. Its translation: CASSSSGTGGIEQYF. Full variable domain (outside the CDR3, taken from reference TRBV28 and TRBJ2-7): DVKVTQSSRYLVKRTGEKVFLECVQDMDHENMFWYRQDPGLGLRLIYFSYDVKMKEKGDIPEGYSVSREKKERFSLILESASTNQTSMYLCASSSSGTGGIEQYFGPGTRLTVT.

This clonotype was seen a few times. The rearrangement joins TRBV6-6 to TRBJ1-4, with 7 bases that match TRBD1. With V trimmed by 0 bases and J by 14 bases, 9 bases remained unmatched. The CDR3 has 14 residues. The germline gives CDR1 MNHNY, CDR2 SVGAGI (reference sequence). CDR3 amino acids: CASSYSTRGNGLFF. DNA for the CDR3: TGTGCCAGCAGTTACTCGACCAGGGGGAATGGTCTGTTTTTT.

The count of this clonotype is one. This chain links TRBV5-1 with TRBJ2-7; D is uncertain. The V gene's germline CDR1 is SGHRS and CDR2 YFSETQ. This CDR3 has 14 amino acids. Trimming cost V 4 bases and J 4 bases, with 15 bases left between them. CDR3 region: CASSTKNGGYEQYF. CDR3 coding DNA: TGCGCCAGCAGCACCAAAAACGGCGGATACGAGCAGTACTTC. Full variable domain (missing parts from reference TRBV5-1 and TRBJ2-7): KAGVTQTPRYLIKTRGQQVTLSCSPISGHRSVSWYQQTPGQGLQFLFEYFSETQRNKGNFPGRFSGRQFSNSRSEMNVSTLELGDSALYLCASSTKNGGYEQYFGPGTRLTVT.

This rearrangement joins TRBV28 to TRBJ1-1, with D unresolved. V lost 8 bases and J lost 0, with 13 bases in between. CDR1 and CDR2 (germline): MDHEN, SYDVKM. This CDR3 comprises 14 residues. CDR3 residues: CASVGPGMNTEAFF. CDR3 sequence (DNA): TGTGCCAGCGTGGGCCCGGGGATGAACACTGAAGCTTTCTTT.

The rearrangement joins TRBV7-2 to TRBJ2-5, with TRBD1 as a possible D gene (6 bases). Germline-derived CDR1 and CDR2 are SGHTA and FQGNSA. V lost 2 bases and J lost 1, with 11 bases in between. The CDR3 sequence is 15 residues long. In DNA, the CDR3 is TGTGCCAGCAGCTTATATTGGACAGTCCAAGAGACCCAGTACTTC. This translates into CASSLYWTVQETQYF.

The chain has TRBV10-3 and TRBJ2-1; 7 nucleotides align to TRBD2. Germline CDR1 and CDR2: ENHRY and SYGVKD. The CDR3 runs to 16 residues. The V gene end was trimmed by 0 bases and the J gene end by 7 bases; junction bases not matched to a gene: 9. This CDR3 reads CAISESRIAGGNEQFF. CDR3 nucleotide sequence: TGTGCCATCAGTGAGTCGAGAATAGCGGGCGGAAATGAGCAGTTCTTC.